This passage covers 10 T cell receptor beta chains from one sample sequenced in a study of cytomegalovirus exposure and HLA in healthy donors. PCR employed 60 Vbeta and 13 Jbeta primers. The data were produced by immunoSEQ multiplex PCR, yet TCRdb's version contains in-frame clones alone and is incomplete. The sample includes about 170,000 clones, roughly 85% seen only once; the top ten take around 2.6%. What was sequenced was PBMCs. Every receptor here comes from a man aged 25-45 years in good health and CMV-seropositive.

This rearrangement joins TRBV30 to TRBJ2-3; D possibly corresponds to TRBD2 (6 bases). Trimming took 2 bases from V and 2 from J, leaving 14 bases between them. Germline loops: CDR1 GTSNPN, CDR2 SVGIG (reference sequence). This CDR3 contains 15 residues. The CDR3, as DNA: TGTGCCTGGAGTTCCCGCGGGACTCCCACAGATACGCAGTATTTT. This translates into CAWSSRGTPTDTQYF.

V is TRBV2 and J is TRBJ2-5; D perhaps matches TRBD2 (6 bases). The V end lost 0 bases, the J end lost 1 base, and 18 bases lay between the germline ends. Germline-derived CDR1 and CDR2 are SNHLY and FYNNEI. This CDR3 contains 18 residues. CDR3 loop: CASSEAGLLIAAQETQYF. Here the CDR3 DNA reads TGTGCCAGCAGTGAAGCCGGGCTTTTAATAGCGGCCCAAGAGACCCAGTACTTC. The variable domain in full, with the rest retrieved from reference TRBV2 and TRBJ2-5, is EPEVTQTPSHQVTQMGQEVILRCVPISNHLYFYWYRQILGQKVEFLVSFYNNEISEKSEIFDDQFSVERPDGSNFTLKIRSTKLEDSAMYFCASSEAGLLIAAQETQYFGPGTRLLVL.

The CDR3 region is CASSLGLTADGYTF. CDR3 coding DNA: TGTGCCAGCAGCTTAGGTCTTACCGCGGATGGCTACACCTTC. The genes are TRBV7-9 and TRBJ1-2, with D uncertain. The germline V gene has CDR1 SEHNR and CDR2 FQNEAQ (reference sequence). The CDR3 spans 14 residues. Trimming removed 1 base from V and 6 bases from J, with 12 bases in between.

The chain carries TRBV2 and TRBJ2-1; 12 nucleotides agree with TRBD2. The V and J ends lost 10 bases and 4 bases, in that order; junction bases with no gene match: 2. The CDR3 runs to 13 residues. CDR1 and CDR2 from the germline V gene are SNHLY and FYNNEI. The CDR3 DNA sequence: TGTGCCATGCTAGCGGGAGGGTACAATGAGCAGTTCTTC. Residues: CAMLAGGYNEQFF. The complete variable domain, with remaining parts taken from reference TRBV2 and TRBJ2-1, reads EPEVTQTPSHQVTQMGQEVILRCVPISNHLYFYWYRQILGQKVEFLVSFYNNEISEKSEIFDDQFSVERPDGSNFTLKIRSTKLEDSAMYFCAMLAGGYNEQFFGPGTRLTVL.

The rearrangement joins TRBV2 to TRBJ2-3; D is ambiguous. Germline V gives CDR1 SNHLY, CDR2 FYNNEI. V lost 3 bases to trimming and J lost 7 bases, with 8 bases between them. The CDR3 extends over 12 amino acids. CDR3 nucleotide sequence: TGTGCCAGCAGTGAGCGAAAATATACGCAGTATTTT. Protein product: CASSERKYTQYF.

This clone was recorded only once. This sequence joins TRBV7-9 and TRBJ2-4; possibly TRBD1 for D (6 bases). Germline V gives CDR1 SEHNR, CDR2 FQNEAQ (reference sequence). V was clipped by 8 bases and J by 8 bases, with 13 bases between them. The length of the CDR3 is 12 residues. CDR3 amino acids: CASSQGRDIQYF. In nucleotides, the CDR3 is TGTGCCAGCTCACAGGGTAGGGACATTCAGTACTTC. Using reference TRBV7-9 and TRBJ2-4 for the parts outside the CDR3, the full variable domain is DTGVSQNPRHKITKRGQNVTFRCDPISEHNRLYWYRQTLGQGPEFLTYFQNEAQLEKSRLLSDRFSAERPKGSFSTLEIQRTEQGDSAMYLCASSQGRDIQYFGAGTRLSVL.

The gene calls are TRBV6-6 and TRBJ2-5; TRBD2 might be the D (6 bases). The CDR3 runs 14 residues. With 6 bases removed from V and 8 bases from J, the gap between germline ends came to 19 bases. Looked up from germline, CDR1 is MNHNY and CDR2 is SVGAGI (reference sequence). The CDR3 DNA reads as TGTGCCAGCAGGGGTATCTGGGGGGACCCAACCCAGTACTTC. It translates to CASRGIWGDPTQYF.

The chain carries TRBV5-8 and TRBJ1-1; possible D gene TRBD1, 6 bases. The CDR3 is 15 residues long. The ends were cut back, 0 bases at V and 3 bases at J, with 12 bases in the middle. CDR1 is SGHTS and CDR2 is YDEGEE in the germline V gene. The DNA of the CDR3 is TGTGCCAGCAGCTTGGCGGGACACTGGGACACTGAAGCTTTCTTT. Amino acid sequence: CASSLAGHWDTEAFF.

This chain uses TRBV2 with TRBJ2-7; the match to TRBD2 covers 9 bases. The V segment lost 1 base and the J segment 4 bases; nucleotides outside the gene matches: 2. Germline CDR1 SNHLY, CDR2 FYNNEI. The CDR3 contains 14 residues. CDR3 sequence reads: CASSEGSGRYEQYF. The CDR3 DNA reads as TGTGCCAGCAGTGAAGGTAGCGGGAGATACGAGCAGTACTTC.

V usage is TRBV2 and J usage is TRBJ2-6; no clear D gene. Germline lookup yields CDR1 SNHLY and CDR2 FYNNEI. Trimming cost V 6 bases and J 0 bases, with 12 bases left between them. The CDR3 is 16 residues long. CDR3 nucleotides: TGTGCCAGCAGGATTGACTGGTCCTCTGGGGCCAACGTCCTGACTTTC. Translated: CASRIDWSSGANVLTF.